This T cell receptor (beta chain) is from a study of blood T cell repertoires in COVID-19. This clone was counted a few times. Clones were sequenced by immunoSEQ multiplex PCR, and TCRdb holds only the in-frame ones, with some missing. Of about 59,000 clones in the sample, 80% were seen once. Germline assignment: CDR1 LGHNT and CDR2 FRNRAP. After removal of 7 bases from V and 4 bases from J, the junction contained 2 bases not matched to a gene. The CDR3 runs 13 residues. This clonotype was obtained from a man between 60 and 75 years old with acute or convalescent COVID-19. This sequence joins TRBV12-5 and TRBJ2-2; TRBD1 agrees at 8 bases. The source material was peripheral blood. The CDR3 loop reads CASAGGATGELFF. CDR3 in DNA: TGTGCTAGTGCAGGGGGCGCCACCGGGGAGCTGTTTTTT. The full variable domain, with the rest looked up from reference TRBV12-5 and TRBJ2-2, is DARVTQTPRHKVTEMGQEVTMRCQPILGHNTVFWYRQTMMQGLELLAYFRNRAPLDDSGMPKDRFSAEMPDATLATLKIQPSEPRDSAVYFCASAGGATGELFFGEGSRLTVL.